This T cell receptor (beta chain) derives from a study of T cell responses to AZD1222 COVID-19 vaccine. For this clone: Its antigen is currently unknown.

Study-wide results and caveats: All repertoire sampling was performed exclusively after the peak T cell response. Females made up more of the donors, who were largely white British, and clonal diversity may have come out too low. A rise in Spike-specific TCR breadth and depth followed two AZD1222 doses.

Germline V gene lookup returns CDR1 SGDLS and CDR2 YYNGEE. The V segment lost 4 bases and the J segment 4 bases; nucleotides outside the gene matches: 13. The length of the CDR3 is 16 residues. Only in-frame clones appear in the TCRdb table, and some are missing; sequencing was by immunoSEQ multiplex PCR. This table has under 95,000 clones, roughly 89% appearing once. This receptor was obtained from an adult in good health. The V and J genes are TRBV9 and TRBJ2-5; 7 bases agree with TRBD1. The starting material was peripheral blood, obtained on day 0 of AZD1222 vaccination. The CDR3 protein is CASSTRQGQSGETQYF. The DNA of the CDR3 is TGTGCCAGCAGCACTAGACAGGGACAATCAGGAGAGACCCAGTACTTC. Using reference TRBV9 and TRBJ2-5 for the parts outside the CDR3, the full variable domain is DSGVTQTPKHLITATGQRVTLRCSPRSGDLSVYWYQQSLDQGLQFLIQYYNGEERAKGNILERFSAQQFPDLHSELNLSSLELGDSALYFCASSTRQGQSGETQYFGPGTRLLVL.